Listed below are T cell receptor beta chains from one sample, sequenced in a study of radiotherapy plus CTLA-4 blockade in lung cancer. This table comes from immunoSEQ multiplex PCR, and its TCRdb copy is limited to in-frame clones, with some not included. Of 95,000 to 150,000 clones listed, approximately 90% are singletons. The starting material was peripheral blood, obtained from a patient treated with radiotherapy plus ipilimumab. The receptors here all came from a human donor with non-small cell lung cancer that progressed on radiotherapy plus ipilimumab. Both conserved end residues are part of each CDR3. Fields, in order: CDR3 protein, CDR3 DNA, clone size, V gene, J gene, D gene. The D gene is left open where the match is weak. Only part of the rows carry a size: once, few, many, or a class if the clone is expanded.

CDR3 protein: CASVGGEGYGYTF; CDR3 DNA: TGTGCCAGCGTTGGGGGGGAGGGCTATGGCTACACCTTC; clone size: NA; V gene: TRBV14; J gene: TRBJ1-2; D gene: NA
CDR3 protein: CASPPSGTLNNEQFF; CDR3 DNA: TGTGCCAGCCCCCCCTCCGGGACTCTGAACAATGAGCAGTTCTTC; clone size: NA; V gene: TRBV18; J gene: TRBJ2-1; D gene: NA
CDR3 protein: CASSLLQPGDTGELFF; CDR3 DNA: TGTGCCAGCAGCTTGTTACAGCCTGGGGACACCGGGGAGCTGTTTTTT; clone size: NA; V gene: TRBV5-6; J gene: TRBJ2-2; D gene: NA
CDR3 protein: CASGLVGSPGHFYTF; CDR3 DNA: TGTGCTAGTGGTTTGGTAGGATCCCCGGGACACTTTTACACCTTC; clone size: few; V gene: TRBV12-5; J gene: TRBJ1-2; D gene: NA
CDR3 protein: CASSPDRNTDTQYF; CDR3 DNA: TGTGCCAGCAGCCCTGACAGAAACACAGATACGCAGTATTTT; clone size: NA; V gene: TRBV7-3; J gene: TRBJ2-3; D gene: NA
CDR3 protein: CASSYSRGANYGYTF; CDR3 DNA: TGTGCCAGCAGTTACTCGCGGGGTGCCAACTATGGCTACACCTTC; clone size: once; V gene: TRBV6-5; J gene: TRBJ1-2; D gene: NA
CDR3 protein: CASSSSLGGAFF; CDR3 DNA: TGTGCCAGTAGTTCCTCATTAGGAGGGGCTTTCTTT; clone size: NA; V gene: TRBV19; J gene: TRBJ1-1; D gene: NA
CDR3 protein: CASSLTGAGELFF; CDR3 DNA: TGTGCCAGCAGCCTTACCGGAGCCGGGGAGCTGTTTTTT; clone size: few; V gene: TRBV6-6; J gene: TRBJ2-2; D gene: NA
CDR3 protein: CASSWDMDLLGEQYF; CDR3 DNA: TGTGCCAGCAGCTGGGACATGGACCTACTGGGCGAGCAGTACTTC; clone size: NA; V gene: TRBV11-3; J gene: TRBJ2-7; D gene: NA
CDR3 protein: CASSSRGGLNTGELFF; CDR3 DNA: TGCGCCAGCAGCTCACGTGGGGGGTTGAACACCGGGGAGCTGTTTTTT; clone size: NA; V gene: TRBV5-1; J gene: TRBJ2-2; D gene: NA
CDR3 protein: CASSLSSGAQFTYEQYF; CDR3 DNA: TGTGCCAGCAGCTTATCAAGCGGGGCTCAATTCACCTACGAGCAGTACTTC; clone size: NA; V gene: TRBV7-9; J gene: TRBJ2-7; D gene: TRBD2
CDR3 protein: CASSSVGGGELFF; CDR3 DNA: TGTGCCAGCAGCTCGGTGGGGGGCGGGGAGCTGTTTTTT; clone size: once; V gene: TRBV5-4; J gene: TRBJ2-2; D gene: NA
CDR3 protein: CASSLALTGRETQYF; CDR3 DNA: TGTGCCAGCAGCTTAGCGCTGACAGGGCGGGAGACCCAGTACTTC; clone size: NA; V gene: TRBV7-2; J gene: TRBJ2-5; D gene: TRBD1
CDR3 protein: CASSESGAGGNTIYF; CDR3 DNA: TGTGCCAGCAGTGAGTCGGGGGCTGGTGGAAACACCATATATTTT; clone size: few; V gene: TRBV6-1; J gene: TRBJ1-3; D gene: NA
CDR3 protein: CASSVGGGLLTF; CDR3 DNA: TGTGCCAGCAGTGTGGGGGGCGGACTCCTGACTTTC; clone size: NA; V gene: TRBV25-1; J gene: TRBJ2-6; D gene: NA
CDR3 protein: CASSRGQGGTDTQYF; CDR3 DNA: TGTGCCAGCAGCCGCGGACAGGGGGGCACAGATACGCAGTATTTT; clone size: NA; V gene: TRBV7-9; J gene: TRBJ2-3; D gene: TRBD1
CDR3 protein: CASSPGLVNEQFF; CDR3 DNA: TGTGCCAGCTCACCGGGACTAGTAAATGAGCAGTTCTTC; clone size: NA; V gene: TRBV18; J gene: TRBJ2-1; D gene: TRBD2
CDR3 protein: CASRGTGNYEQYF; CDR3 DNA: TGTGCCAGCAGGGGGACAGGGAACTACGAGCAGTACTTC; clone size: NA; V gene: TRBV28; J gene: TRBJ2-7; D gene: TRBD1
CDR3 protein: CASSFSAGRARTYNEQFF; CDR3 DNA: TGTGCCAGCAGCTTTTCGGCTGGTCGAGCAAGAACCTACAATGAGCAGTTCTTC; clone size: once; V gene: TRBV5-4; J gene: TRBJ2-1; D gene: NA
CDR3 protein: CASSTLAGVVGGELFF; CDR3 DNA: TGTGCCAGTAGTACACTAGCGGGAGTAGTAGGAGGGGAGCTGTTTTTT; clone size: NA; V gene: TRBV19; J gene: TRBJ2-2; D gene: TRBD2
CDR3 protein: CASSFGLAEYNEQFF; CDR3 DNA: TGTGCCAGCAGCTTCGGACTAGCGGAATACAATGAGCAGTTCTTC; clone size: NA; V gene: TRBV5-6; J gene: TRBJ2-1; D gene: TRBD2
CDR3 protein: CASRTGSYGYTF; CDR3 DNA: TGTGCCAGCAGGACAGGGAGCTATGGCTACACCTTC; clone size: NA; V gene: TRBV6-6; J gene: TRBJ1-2; D gene: TRBD1
CDR3 protein: CASSMGTSNTDTQYF; CDR3 DNA: TGTGCCAGCAGCATGGGGACTAGCAACACAGATACGCAGTATTTT; clone size: NA; V gene: TRBV7-8; J gene: TRBJ2-3; D gene: TRBD2